The clone carrying this T cell receptor (beta chain) was counted only a few times. Assay: immunoSEQ multiplex PCR; the TCRdb copy retains only in-frame clones and omits some. Of 35,000 to 50,000 clones detected, under 95% appear once; the ten largest clones hold around 2.1%. The data derive from a study of cytomegalovirus exposure and HLA in healthy donors. V was cut by 6 bases and J by 5 bases, with 14 bases left in between. The CDR3 covers 14 residues. Germline-derived CDR1 and CDR2 are MRHNA and SNTAGT. J is TRBJ2-1 and V is TRBV6-4; tentatively, D is TRBD1 (6 bases). The sequenced sample was PBMCs. This receptor was taken from a young woman in good health and CMV-seronegative. The CDR3 DNA reads TGTGCCAGCAGACAGGGTGAAGAAAACAATGAGCAGTTCTTC. This translates into CASRQGEENNEQFF.